This entry features one TCR beta chain sequence. Its antigen is not identified. This sample's treatment: oral pan-JAK inhibitor, 5-10 mg twice daily. The data are from a study of CD8+ T cells in alopecia areata. Across the study: Each of the treated patients was given oral tofacitinib, 5 to 10 mg twice daily, for moderate-to-severe alopecia areata.

RNA extraction was followed by reverse transcription into cDNA, which acted as the sequencing template. Profiled with immunoSEQ multiplex PCR; TCRdb holds only in-frame clones, not every one. The table shows about 300,000 clones, with 55% to 70% occurring only once. Germline lookup yields CDR1 SGDLS and CDR2 YYNGEE. This CDR3 spans 15 amino acids. The V segment lost 0 bases and the J segment 3 bases; nucleotides outside the gene matches: 4. Overall study findings and caveats: It was observed that many expanded lesional clones persisted in scalp and blood during tofacitinib. Among the cells sequenced in scalp samples are also the resident alphabeta T cells of normal skin. Lesional scalp, especially alopecia totalis/universalis, showed higher clonality than normal scalp.

The chain employs TRBV9 and TRBJ1-2; 8 nucleotides align to TRBD1. The TCR was taken from a human donor with alopecia areata. Specimen: CD4+ T cells sorted from blood, collected at week 24, from a patient treated with tofacitinib. CDR3 bases: TGTGCCAGCAGCGTAGAAGGACAGGGAGACTATGGCTACACCTTC. Residues: CASSVEGQGDYGYTF.